What follows is one TCR beta chain and its context. Its antigen remains unknown. Germline CDR1 and CDR2: MGHRA and YSYEKL. J gave up 7 bases and V 4 bases, and 5 bases lay outside the gene matches. The CDR3 spans 15 residues. The record originates from a study of cytomegalovirus exposure and HLA in healthy donors. The PCR employed 60 Vbeta primers together with 13 Jbeta primers. TCRdb keeps only in-frame clones here, not all; method: immunoSEQ multiplex PCR. The sample shows hundreds of thousands of clones, about 81% of them seen only once. Study-wide results and limits: Apart from CMV serostatus, no immune exposure information was available. The majority of CMV-associated TCR beta chains were reported as apparently HLA-restricted in a later analysis.

The sequence came from a man aged 35-49 years in good health and CMV-seropositive. This chain links TRBV4-1 with TRBJ2-2; 11 nucleotides agree with TRBD2. Material for sequencing was PBMCs. The CDR3 bases are TGCGCCAGCAGCCGACTAGCGGGGTCCGACGGGGAGCTGTTTTTT. Protein product: CASSRLAGSDGELFF.